The clone carrying this T cell receptor (beta chain) was recorded at least ten times. This CDR3 comprises 13 residues. After removal of 5 bases from V and 5 bases from J, the junction contained 5 bases not matched to a gene. Per the germline V gene, CDR1 is LNHNV and CDR2 is YYDKDF (reference sequence). The data are from a study of control samples from healthy donors and cancer patients. The method was immunoSEQ multiplex PCR; TCRdb's version includes in-frame clones alone and lacks a portion of them. The sample lists about 190,000 clones; about 93% were seen once. The chain couples TRBV15 to TRBJ2-5; 7 bases align to TRBD2. The clonotype was recovered from a man between 18 and 35 years old in good health. Sequencing was done on a sample of blood. Written as DNA, the CDR3 is TGTGCCACCAGCGCCTGGGGGGGGGAGACCCAGTACTTC. Its protein product is CATSAWGGETQYF.